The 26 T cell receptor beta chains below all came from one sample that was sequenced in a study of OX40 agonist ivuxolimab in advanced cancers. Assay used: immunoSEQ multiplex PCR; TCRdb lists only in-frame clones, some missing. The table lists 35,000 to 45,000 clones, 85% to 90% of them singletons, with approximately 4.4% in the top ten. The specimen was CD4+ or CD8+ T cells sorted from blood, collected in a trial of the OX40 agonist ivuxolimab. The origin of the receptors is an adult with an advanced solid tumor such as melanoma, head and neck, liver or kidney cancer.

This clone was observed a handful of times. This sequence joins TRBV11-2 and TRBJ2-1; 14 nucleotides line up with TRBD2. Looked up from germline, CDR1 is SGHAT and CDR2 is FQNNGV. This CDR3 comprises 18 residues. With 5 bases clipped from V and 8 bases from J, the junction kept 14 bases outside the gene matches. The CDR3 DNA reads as TGTGCCAGCAGCAAAAGTACAGGACTAGCGGGGGGTGGTTATGAGCAGTTCTTC. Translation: CASSKSTGLAGGGYEQFF.

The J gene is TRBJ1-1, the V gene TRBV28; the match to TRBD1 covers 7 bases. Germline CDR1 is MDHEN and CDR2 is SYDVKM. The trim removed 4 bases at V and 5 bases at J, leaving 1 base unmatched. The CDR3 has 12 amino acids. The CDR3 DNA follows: TGTGCCAGCAGTTCACAGGGGACTGAAGCTTTCTTT. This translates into CASSSQGTEAFF.

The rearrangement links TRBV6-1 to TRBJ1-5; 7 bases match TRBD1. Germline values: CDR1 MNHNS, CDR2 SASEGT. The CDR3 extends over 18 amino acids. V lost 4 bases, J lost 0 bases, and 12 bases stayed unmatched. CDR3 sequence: CASSVLQGGAHSNQPQHF. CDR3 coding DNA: TGTGCCAGCAGTGTGTTGCAGGGGGGCGCGCATAGCAATCAGCCCCAGCATTTT.

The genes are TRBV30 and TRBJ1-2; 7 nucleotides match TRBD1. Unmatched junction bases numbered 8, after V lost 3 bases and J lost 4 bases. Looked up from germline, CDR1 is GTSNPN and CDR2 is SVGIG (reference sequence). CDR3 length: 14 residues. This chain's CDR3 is CAWRVGTVPYGYTF. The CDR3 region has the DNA TGTGCCTGGAGAGTGGGGACAGTGCCCTATGGCTACACCTTC.

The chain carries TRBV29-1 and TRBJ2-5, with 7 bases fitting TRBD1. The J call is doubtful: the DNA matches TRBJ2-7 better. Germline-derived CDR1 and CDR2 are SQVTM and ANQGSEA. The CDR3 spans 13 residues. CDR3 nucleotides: TGCAGCGCCGCGTGGGACAGCTCCTACGAGCAGTACTTC. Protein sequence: CSAAWDSSYEQYF.

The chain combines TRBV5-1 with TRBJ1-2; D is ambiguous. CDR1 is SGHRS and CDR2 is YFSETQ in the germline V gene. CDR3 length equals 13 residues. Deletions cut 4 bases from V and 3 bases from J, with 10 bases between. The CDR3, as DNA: TGCGCCAGCAGCAAGGACGGGGACTATGGCTACACCTTC. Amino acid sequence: CASSKDGDYGYTF.

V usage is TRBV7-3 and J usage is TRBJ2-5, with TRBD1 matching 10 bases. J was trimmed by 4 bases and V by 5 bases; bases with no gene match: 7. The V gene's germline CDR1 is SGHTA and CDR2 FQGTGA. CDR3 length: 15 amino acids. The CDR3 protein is CASSTGQGDAETQYF. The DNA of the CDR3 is TGTGCCAGCAGCACCGGACAGGGGGACGCAGAGACCCAGTACTTC. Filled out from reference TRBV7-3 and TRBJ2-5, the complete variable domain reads GAGVSQTPSNKVTEKGKYVELRCDPISGHTALYWYRQSLGQGPEFLIYFQGTGAADDSGLPNDRFFAVRPEGSVSTLKIQRTERGDSAVYLCASSTGQGDAETQYFGPGTRLLVL.

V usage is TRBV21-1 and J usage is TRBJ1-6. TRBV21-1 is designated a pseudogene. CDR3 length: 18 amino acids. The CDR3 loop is CASSKLADLGSYNSPLHF. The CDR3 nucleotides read TGTGCCAGCAGCAAACTTGCGGACTTGGGCTCCTATAATTCACCCCTCCACTTT.

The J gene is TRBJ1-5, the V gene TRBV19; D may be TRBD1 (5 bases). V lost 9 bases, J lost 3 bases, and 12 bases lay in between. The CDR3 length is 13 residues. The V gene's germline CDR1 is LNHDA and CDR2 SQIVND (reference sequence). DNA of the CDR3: TGTGCCAGCACATGGGGGAACAATCAGCCCCAGCATTTT. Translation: CASTWGNNQPQHF.

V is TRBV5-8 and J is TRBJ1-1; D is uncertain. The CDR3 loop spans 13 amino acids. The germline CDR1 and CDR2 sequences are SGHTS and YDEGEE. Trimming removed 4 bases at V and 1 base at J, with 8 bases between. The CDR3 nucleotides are TGTGCCAGCAGCCTAAACAAGAACACTGAAGCTTTCTTT. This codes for CASSLNKNTEAFF.

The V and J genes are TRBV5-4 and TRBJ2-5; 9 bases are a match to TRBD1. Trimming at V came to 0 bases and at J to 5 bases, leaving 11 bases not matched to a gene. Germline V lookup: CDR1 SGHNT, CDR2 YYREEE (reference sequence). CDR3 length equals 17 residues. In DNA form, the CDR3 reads TGTGCCAGCAGCTTGGAGGGGGGACAGGGAACAGGGGAGACCCAGTACTTC. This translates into CASSLEGGQGTGETQYF.

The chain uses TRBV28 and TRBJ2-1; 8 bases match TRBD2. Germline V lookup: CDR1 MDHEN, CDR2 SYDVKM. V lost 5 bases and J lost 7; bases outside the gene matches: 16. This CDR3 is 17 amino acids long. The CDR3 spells CASSAGRPSGRGNEQFF. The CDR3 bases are TGTGCCAGCAGTGCAGGCAGGCCCAGCGGGAGAGGTAATGAGCAGTTCTTC.

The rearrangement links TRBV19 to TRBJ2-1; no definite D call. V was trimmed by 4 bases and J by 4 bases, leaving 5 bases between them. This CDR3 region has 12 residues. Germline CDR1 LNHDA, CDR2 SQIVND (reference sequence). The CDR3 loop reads CASSTRYNEQFF. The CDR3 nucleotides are TGTGCCAGTAGTACCAGGTACAATGAGCAGTTCTTC.

The CDR3: CSATGSGYTF. CDR3 bases: TGCAGTGCTACCGGGAGTGGCTACACCTTC. The genes are TRBV20-1 and TRBJ1-2; no definite D call. V was pared by 4 bases and J by 7 bases, with 7 bases between. CDR3 size: 10 residues. From germline, CDR1 is DFQATT and CDR2 SNEGSKA (reference sequence).

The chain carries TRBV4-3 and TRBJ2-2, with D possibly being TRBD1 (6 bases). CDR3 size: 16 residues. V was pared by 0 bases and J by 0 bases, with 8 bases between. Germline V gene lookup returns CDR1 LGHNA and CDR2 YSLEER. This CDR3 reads CASSQDRGANTGELFF. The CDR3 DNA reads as TGCGCCAGCAGCCAAGACAGGGGCGCGAACACCGGGGAGCTGTTTTTT.

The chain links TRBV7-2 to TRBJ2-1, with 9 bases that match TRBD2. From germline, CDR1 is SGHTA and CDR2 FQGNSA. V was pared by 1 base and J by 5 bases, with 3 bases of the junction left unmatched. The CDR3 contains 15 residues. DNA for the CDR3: TGTGCCAGCAGCTTAGTGGCTAGCGGGAACAATGAGCAGTTCTTC. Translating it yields CASSLVASGNNEQFF.

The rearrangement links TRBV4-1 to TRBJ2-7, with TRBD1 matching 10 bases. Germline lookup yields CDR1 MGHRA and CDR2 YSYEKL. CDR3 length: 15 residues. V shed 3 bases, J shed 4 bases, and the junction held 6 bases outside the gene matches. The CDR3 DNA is TGCGCCAGCAGCCATCCGGGACAGGGGTTTTACGAGCAGTACTTC. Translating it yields CASSHPGQGFYEQYF.

CDR3 amino acids: CASSPGGMQNTEAFF. CDR3 DNA: TGTGCCAGCAGCCCAGGCGGCATGCAGAACACTGAAGCTTTCTTT. This chain connects TRBV9 to TRBJ1-1, with no clear D. The CDR3 runs to 15 residues. The V and J ends lost 4 bases and 1 base respectively, with 14 bases between them. Germline CDR1 is SGDLS and CDR2 is YYNGEE.

The CDR3 nucleotides read TGTGCCAGCAGCTTATTTCCAGGGTCCTACGAGCAGTACTTC. Translating gives CASSLFPGSYEQYF. The V call is TRBV7-3, the J call TRBJ2-7; a possible D gene is TRBD1 (5 bases). CDR1 and CDR2 from the germline V gene are SGHTA and FQGTGA. V lost 2 bases, J lost 1 base, and 9 bases lay in between. The CDR3 is 14 residues long.

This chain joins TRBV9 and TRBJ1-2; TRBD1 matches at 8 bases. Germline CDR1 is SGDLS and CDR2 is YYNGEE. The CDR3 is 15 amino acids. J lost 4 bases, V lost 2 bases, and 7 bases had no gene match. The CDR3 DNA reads TGTGCCAGCAGCGTCGGACAGGGTTGGGTCTATGGCTACACCTTC. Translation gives CASSVGQGWVYGYTF.

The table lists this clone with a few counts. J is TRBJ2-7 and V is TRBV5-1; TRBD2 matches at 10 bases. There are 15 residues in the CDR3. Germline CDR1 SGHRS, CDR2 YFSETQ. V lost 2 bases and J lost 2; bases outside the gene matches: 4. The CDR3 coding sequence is TGCGCCAGCAGCTTAGATACTAGCGGGACCTACGAGCAGTACTTC. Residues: CASSLDTSGTYEQYF.

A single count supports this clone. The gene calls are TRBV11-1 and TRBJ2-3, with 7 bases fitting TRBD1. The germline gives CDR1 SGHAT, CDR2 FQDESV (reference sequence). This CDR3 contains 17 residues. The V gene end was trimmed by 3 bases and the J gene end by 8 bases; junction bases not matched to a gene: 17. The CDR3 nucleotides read TGTGCCAGCAGCTTCGTTTATTCTGGGACAGCCTGGGTTACGCAGTATTTT. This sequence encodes CASSFVYSGTAWVTQYF.

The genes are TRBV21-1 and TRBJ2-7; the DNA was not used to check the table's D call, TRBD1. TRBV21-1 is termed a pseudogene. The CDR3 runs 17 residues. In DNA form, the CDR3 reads TGTGCCAGCAGCAAAGAAGGAGCCGGACAGGGTTCCAACGAGCAGTACTTC. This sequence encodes CASSKEGAGQGSNEQYF.

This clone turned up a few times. CDR3 DNA: TGTGCCAGCGACAGGGGGTACTATGGCTACACCTTC. This translates into CASDRGYYGYTF. The chain joins TRBV6-1 to TRBJ1-2; 9 bases line up with TRBD1. Trimming removed 8 bases from V and 3 bases from J; junction bases left unmatched: 1. The CDR3 consists of 12 residues. Germline lookup yields CDR1 MNHNS and CDR2 SASEGT.

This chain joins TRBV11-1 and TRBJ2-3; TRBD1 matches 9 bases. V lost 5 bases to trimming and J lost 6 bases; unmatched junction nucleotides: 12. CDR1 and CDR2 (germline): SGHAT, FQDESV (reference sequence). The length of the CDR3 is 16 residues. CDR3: CASSRRTGAVWDTQYF. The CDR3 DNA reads TGTGCCAGCAGCCGCAGGACAGGGGCCGTTTGGGATACGCAGTATTTT.

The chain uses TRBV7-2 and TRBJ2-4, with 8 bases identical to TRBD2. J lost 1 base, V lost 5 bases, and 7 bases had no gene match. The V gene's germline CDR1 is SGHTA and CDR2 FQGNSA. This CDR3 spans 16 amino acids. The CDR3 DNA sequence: TGTGCCAGCAGCGCCCGGACTAGCTTGGCCAAAAACATTCAGTACTTC. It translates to CASSARTSLAKNIQYF.